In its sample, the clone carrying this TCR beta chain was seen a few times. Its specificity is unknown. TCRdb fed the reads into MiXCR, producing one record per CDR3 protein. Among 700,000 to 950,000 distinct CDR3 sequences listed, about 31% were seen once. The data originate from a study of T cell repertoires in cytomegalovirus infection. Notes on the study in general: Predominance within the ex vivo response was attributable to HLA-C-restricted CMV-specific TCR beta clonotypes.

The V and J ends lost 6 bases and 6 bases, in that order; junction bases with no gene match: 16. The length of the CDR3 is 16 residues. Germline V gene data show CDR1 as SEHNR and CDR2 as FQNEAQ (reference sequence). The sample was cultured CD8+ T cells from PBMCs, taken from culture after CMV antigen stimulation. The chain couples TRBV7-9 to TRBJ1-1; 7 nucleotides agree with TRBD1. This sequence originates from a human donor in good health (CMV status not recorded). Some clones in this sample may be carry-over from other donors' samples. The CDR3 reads CASRHGTELPSSEAFF. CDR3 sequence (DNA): TGTGCCAGCAGGCATGGGACAGAGCTCCCAAGCTCTGAAGCTTTCTTT.